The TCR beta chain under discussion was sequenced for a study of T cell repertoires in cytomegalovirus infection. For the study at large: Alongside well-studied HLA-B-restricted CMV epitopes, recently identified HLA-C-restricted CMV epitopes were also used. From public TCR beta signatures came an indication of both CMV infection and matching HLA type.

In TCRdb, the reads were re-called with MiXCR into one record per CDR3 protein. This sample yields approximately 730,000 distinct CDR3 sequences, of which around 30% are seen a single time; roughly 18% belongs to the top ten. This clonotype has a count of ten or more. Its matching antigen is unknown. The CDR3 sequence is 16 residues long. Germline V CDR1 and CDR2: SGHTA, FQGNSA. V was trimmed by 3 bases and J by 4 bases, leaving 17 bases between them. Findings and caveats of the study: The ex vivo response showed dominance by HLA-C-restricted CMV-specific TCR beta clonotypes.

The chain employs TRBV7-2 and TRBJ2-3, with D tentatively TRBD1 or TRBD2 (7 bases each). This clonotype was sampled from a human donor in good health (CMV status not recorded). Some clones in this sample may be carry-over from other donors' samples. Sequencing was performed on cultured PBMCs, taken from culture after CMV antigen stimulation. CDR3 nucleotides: TGTGCCAGCAGCTTGGGCCCAGGGGGGGCCGCAGATACGCAGTATTTT. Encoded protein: CASSLGPGGAADTQYF.